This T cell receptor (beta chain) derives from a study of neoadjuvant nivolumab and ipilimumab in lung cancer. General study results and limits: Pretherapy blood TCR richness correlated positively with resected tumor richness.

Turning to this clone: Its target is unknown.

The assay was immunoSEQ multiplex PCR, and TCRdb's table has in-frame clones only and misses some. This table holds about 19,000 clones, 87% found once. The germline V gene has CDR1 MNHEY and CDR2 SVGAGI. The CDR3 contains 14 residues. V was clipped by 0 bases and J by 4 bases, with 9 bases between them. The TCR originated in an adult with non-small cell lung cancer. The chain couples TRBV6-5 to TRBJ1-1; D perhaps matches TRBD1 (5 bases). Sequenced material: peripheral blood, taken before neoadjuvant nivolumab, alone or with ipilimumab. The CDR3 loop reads CASSYSKGSTEAFF. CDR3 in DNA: TGTGCCAGCAGTTACTCGAAGGGGAGCACTGAAGCTTTCTTT.